Included here is one T cell receptor (beta chain) sequence, with context. Its antigen is not identified. The data belong to a study of post-analysis software for immune sequencing data. General study points: Samples sharing a preparation batch grouped tightly together when assessed by F measure. A significant reduction in normalized Chao1 diversity was observed in multiple sclerosis patients versus controls. Patients carried roughly 5 TRBV segments more frequently than controls did, and TRBV5-6, TRBV5-1 and TRBV20-1 were among them.

Every TCR beta cDNA library bore unique molecular identifiers. Researchers reported roughly 510,000 cDNA molecules coming from around 1 to 9.1 million T cells. TCRdb reprocessed the PCR reads via MiXCR and lists one record per CDR3 protein. The sample shows some 240,000 distinct CDR3 sequences, around 34% of them seen only once. The length of the CDR3 is 13 residues. Trimming took 5 bases from V and 13 from J, leaving 18 bases between them. Germline V CDR1 and CDR2: MDHEN, SYDVKM. The source of this sequence is a girl between 5 and 17 years old with multiple sclerosis. Sequencing used blood. The V gene is TRBV28, the J gene TRBJ2-4, with a possible D match to TRBD1 (6 bases). The CDR3 region is CASSTGTTYKQYF. For the CDR3, the DNA is TGTGCCAGCAGTACAGGGACAACCTACAAGCAGTACTTC. Full variable domain (rest looked up from reference TRBV28 and TRBJ2-4): DVKVTQSSRYLVKRTGEKVFLECVQDMDHENMFWYRQDPGLGLRLIYFSYDVKMKEKGDIPEGYSVSREKKERFSLILESASTNQTSMYLCASSTGTTYKQYFGAGTRLSVL.